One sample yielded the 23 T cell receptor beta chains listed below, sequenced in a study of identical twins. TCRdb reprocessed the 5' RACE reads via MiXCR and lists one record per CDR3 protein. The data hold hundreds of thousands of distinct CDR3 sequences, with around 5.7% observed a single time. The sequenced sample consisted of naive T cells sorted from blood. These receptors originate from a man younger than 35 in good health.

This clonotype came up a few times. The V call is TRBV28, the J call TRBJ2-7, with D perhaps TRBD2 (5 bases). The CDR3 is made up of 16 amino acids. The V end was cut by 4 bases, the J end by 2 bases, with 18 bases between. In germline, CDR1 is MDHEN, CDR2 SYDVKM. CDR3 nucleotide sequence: TGTGCCAGCAGTTCAGTACCTCCGGGGAGTGCCTACGAGCAGTACTTC. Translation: CASSSVPPGSAYEQYF.

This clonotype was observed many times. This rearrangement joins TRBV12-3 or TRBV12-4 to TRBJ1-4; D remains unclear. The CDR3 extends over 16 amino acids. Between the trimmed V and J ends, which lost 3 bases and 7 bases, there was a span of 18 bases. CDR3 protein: CASSFKAAGDGEKLFF. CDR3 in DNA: TGTGCCAGCAGTTTTAAGGCGGCAGGCGATGGTGAAAAACTGTTTTTT.

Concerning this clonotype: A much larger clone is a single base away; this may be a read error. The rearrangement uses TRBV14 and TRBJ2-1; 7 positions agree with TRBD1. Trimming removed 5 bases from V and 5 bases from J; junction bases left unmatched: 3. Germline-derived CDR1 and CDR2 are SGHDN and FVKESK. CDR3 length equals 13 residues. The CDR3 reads CASSSGQNNEQFF. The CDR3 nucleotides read TGTGCCAGCAGCTCGGGACAGAACAATGAGCAGTTCTTC.

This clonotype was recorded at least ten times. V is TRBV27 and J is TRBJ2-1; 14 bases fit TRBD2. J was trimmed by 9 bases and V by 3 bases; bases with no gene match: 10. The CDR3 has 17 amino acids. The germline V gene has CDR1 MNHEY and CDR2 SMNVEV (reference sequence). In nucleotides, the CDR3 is TGTGCCAGCAGTTTGAATTATGGGACTAGCGGGAGTGGTGAGCAGTTCTTC. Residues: CASSLNYGTSGSGEQFF.

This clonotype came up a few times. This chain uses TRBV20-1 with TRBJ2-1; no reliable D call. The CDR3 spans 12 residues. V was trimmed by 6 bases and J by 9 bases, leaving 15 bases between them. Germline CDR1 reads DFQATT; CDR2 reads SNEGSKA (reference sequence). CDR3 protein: CSASKGTGEQFF. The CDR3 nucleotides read TGCAGTGCGAGCAAGGGAACGGGTGAGCAGTTCTTC.

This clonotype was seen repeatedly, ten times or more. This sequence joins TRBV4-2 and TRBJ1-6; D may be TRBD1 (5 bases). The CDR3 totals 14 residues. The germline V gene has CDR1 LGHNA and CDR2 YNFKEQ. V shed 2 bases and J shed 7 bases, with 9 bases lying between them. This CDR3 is CASSQFQGNSPLHF. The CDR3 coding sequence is TGTGCCAGCAGCCAATTCCAGGGCAATTCACCCCTCCACTTT.

This chain's CDR3 is CASSLVPRLRNTGELFF. The CDR3 DNA is TGTGCCAGCAGCTTAGTCCCCCGATTACGGAACACCGGGGAGCTGTTTTTT. J is TRBJ2-2 and V is TRBV7-2; no definite D call. Trimming took off 1 base at V and 1 base at J, with 13 bases between the two ends. The CDR3 has 17 residues. Germline assignment: CDR1 SGHTA and CDR2 FQGNSA.

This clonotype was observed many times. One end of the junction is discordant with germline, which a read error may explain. DNA for the CDR3: TGTGCCAGCAGTTTGGGGGGGAGCTCCTACAATGAGCAGTTCTTC. Amino acid sequence: CASSLGGSSYNEQFF. V gene TRBV5-1 combines with J gene TRBJ2-1, with 7 bases identical to TRBD2. From germline, CDR1 is SGHRS and CDR2 YFSETQ. The CDR3 covers 15 residues. Full variable domain (remainder filled in from reference TRBV5-1 and TRBJ2-1): KAGVTQTPRYLIKTRGQQVTLSCSPISGHRSVSWYQQTPGQGLQFLFEYFSETQRNKGNFPGRFSGRQFSNSRSEMNVSTLELGDSALYLCASSLGGSSYNEQFFGPGTRLTVL.

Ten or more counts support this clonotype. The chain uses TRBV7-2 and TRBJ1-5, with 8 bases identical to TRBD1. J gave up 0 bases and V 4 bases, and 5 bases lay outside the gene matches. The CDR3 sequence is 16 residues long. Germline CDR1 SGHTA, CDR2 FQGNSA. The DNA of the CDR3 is TGTGCCAGCAGCTCGGGACAGGATTATAGCAATCAGCCCCAGCATTTT. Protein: CASSSGQDYSNQPQHF. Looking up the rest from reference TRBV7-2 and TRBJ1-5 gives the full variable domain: GAGVSQSPSNKVTEKGKDVELRCDPISGHTALYWYRQSLGQGLEFLIYFQGNSAPDKSGLPSDRFSAERTGGSVSTLTIQRTQQEDSAVYLCASSSGQDYSNQPQHFGDGTRLSIL.

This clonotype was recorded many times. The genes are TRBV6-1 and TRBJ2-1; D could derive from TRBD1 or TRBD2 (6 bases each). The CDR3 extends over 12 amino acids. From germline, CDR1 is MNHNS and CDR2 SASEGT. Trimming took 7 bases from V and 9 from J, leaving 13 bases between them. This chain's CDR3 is CASNTPGAEQFF. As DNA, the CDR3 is TGTGCCAGCAACACCCCGGGGGCTGAGCAGTTCTTC.

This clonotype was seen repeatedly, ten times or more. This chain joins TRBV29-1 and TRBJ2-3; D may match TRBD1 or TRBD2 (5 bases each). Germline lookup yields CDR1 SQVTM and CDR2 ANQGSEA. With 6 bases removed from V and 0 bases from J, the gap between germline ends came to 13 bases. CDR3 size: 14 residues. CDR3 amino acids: CSVRRDRSTDTQYF. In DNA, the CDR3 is TGCAGCGTGAGACGGGACCGAAGCACAGATACGCAGTATTTT.

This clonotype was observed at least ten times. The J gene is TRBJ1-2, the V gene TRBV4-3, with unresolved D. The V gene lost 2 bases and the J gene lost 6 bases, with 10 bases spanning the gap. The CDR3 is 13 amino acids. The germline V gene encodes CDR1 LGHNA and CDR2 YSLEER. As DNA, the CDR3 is TGCGCCAGCAGCCAAAGAAATGCTGATGGCTACACCTTC. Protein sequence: CASSQRNADGYTF.

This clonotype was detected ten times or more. The DNA of the CDR3 is TGTGCCAGCAGCCTAAGTACAGGGGACCCCACAGATACGCAGTATTTT. As protein: CASSLSTGDPTDTQYF. This rearrangement joins TRBV4-2 to TRBJ2-3; 7 positions agree with TRBD1. CDR1 is LGHNA and CDR2 is YNFKEQ in the germline V gene. V lost 4 bases, J lost 2 bases, and 9 bases stayed unmatched. The CDR3 runs 16 residues.

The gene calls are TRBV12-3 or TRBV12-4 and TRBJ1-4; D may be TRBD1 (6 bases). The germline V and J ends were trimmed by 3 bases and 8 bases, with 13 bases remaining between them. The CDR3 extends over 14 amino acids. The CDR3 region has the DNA TGTGCCAGCAGTTTCGGAGGGGGTGACGAAAAACTGTTTTTT. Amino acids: CASSFGGGDEKLFF.

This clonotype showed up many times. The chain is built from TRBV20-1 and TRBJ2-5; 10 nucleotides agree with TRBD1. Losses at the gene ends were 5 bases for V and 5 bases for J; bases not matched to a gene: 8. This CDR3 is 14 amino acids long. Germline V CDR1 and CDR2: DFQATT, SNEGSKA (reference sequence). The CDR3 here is CSALPGQGMETQYF. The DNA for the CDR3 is TGCAGTGCTCTACCGGGACAGGGGATGGAGACCCAGTACTTC.

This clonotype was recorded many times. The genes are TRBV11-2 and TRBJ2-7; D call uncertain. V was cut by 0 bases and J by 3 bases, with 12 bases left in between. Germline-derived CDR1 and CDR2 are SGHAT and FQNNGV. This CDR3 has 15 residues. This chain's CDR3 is CASSLDVVGGYEQYV. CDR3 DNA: TGTGCCAGCAGCTTAGATGTGGTGGGCGGCTACGAGCAGTACGTC.

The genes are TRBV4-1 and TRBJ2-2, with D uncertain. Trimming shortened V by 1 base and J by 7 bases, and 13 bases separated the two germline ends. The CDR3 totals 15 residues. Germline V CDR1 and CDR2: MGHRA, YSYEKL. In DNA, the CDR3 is TGCGCCAGCAGCCAAGTGAGTCGGACGGGCGGGGAGCTGTTTTTT. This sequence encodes CASSQVSRTGGELFF.

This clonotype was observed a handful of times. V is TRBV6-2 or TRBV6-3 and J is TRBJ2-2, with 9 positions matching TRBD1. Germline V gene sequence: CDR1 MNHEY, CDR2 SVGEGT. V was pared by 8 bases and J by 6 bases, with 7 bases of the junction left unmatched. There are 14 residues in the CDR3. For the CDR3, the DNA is TGTGCCAGCGCCGGGACAGGGAGGGCCGGGGAGCTGTTTTTT. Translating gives CASAGTGRAGELFF.

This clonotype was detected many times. CDR3: CAIRKASADEQYF. DNA for the CDR3: TGTGCCATCAGAAAGGCGTCGGCGGACGAGCAGTACTTC. The V gene is TRBV10-3, the J gene TRBJ2-7, with no clear D. Between the trimmed V and J ends, which lost 6 bases and 5 bases, there was a span of 14 bases. The CDR3 extends over 13 amino acids. Per germline, CDR1 ENHRY and CDR2 SYGVKD.

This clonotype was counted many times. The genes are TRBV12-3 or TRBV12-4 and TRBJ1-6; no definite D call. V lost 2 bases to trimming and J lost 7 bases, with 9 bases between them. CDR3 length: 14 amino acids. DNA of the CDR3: TGTGCCAGCAGTTTAACCACCAGAAATTCACCCCTCCACTTT. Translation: CASSLTTRNSPLHF.

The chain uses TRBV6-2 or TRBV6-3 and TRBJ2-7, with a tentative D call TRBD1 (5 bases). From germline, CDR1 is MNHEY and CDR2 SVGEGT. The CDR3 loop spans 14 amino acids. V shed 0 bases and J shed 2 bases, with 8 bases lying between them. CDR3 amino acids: CASSYSRVPYEQYF. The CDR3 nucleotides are TGTGCCAGCAGTTACTCCAGGGTACCCTACGAGCAGTACTTC.

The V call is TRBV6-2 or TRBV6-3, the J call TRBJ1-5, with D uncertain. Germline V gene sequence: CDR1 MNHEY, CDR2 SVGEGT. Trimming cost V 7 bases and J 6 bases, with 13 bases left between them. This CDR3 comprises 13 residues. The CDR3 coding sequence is TGTGCCAGCACCCCGGCGGGCGGTCAGCCCCAGCATTTT. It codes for CASTPAGGQPQHF.

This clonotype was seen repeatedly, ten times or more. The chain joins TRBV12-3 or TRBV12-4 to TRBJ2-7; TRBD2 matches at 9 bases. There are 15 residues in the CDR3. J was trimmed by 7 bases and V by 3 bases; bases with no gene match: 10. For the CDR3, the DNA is TGTGCCAGCAGTTTGAGTAGCGGGAGCTTCGGGGAGCAGTACTTC. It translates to CASSLSSGSFGEQYF.